This T cell receptor (beta chain) was recovered during a study of CD8+ T cells in alopecia areata (dated by TCRdb to about 2018). Regarding the study in general: Treated patients were enrolled in an open-label pilot trial of oral tofacitinib, 5 to 10 mg twice daily, for moderate-to-severe alopecia areata. Disease severity in treated patients was measured with the SALT score, which quantifies the percentage of affected scalp surface area. Scalp clonality was compared across normal scalp (n=4), patchy alopecia areata scalp (n=8), and alopecia totalis/universalis scalp (n=8). immunoSEQ multiplex PCR using 35 Vbeta forward primers and 13 Jbeta reverse primers was used to amplify TCRbeta CDR3 regions. Scalp tissue and sorted CD4+ and CD8+ peripheral blood T cells from patchy and totalis/universalis alopecia areata patients and from healthy controls were covered by human TCRbeta sequencing. The RNA source kit depended on sample type: the PAXgene miRNA kit for fixed scalp, the miRNeasy kit for PBMCs, and the RNeasy kit for mouse skin. Tofacitinib-treated patients had biopsies at baseline and at 4 and 24 weeks of treatment, with a later scalp biopsy in several patients. To study T cell clonal expansion in alopecia areata, the researchers applied high-throughput TCRbeta sequencing to both the C3H/HeJ mouse model and human patients. Tofacitinib was administered for 6 to 18 months, and 6 months of follow-up off drug were then conducted to assess delayed response and recurrence.

Library construction relied on the immunoSEQ multiplex PCR assay. For TCR sequencing, RNA was extracted from every sample and reverse transcribed into cDNA to serve as template. First-strand cDNA was synthesized with SuperScript III using a 2:1 mix of oligo-dT and random hexamers. A synthetic immune receptor repertoire was used to assess amplification bias, and residual bias was removed computationally. As for how the authors treated the data: Raw reads were preprocessed to remove errors, and CDR3 was defined by IMGT conventions from the conserved cysteine to phenylalanine. Clonality was computed by normalizing Shannon entropy by log2 of the number of productive unique TCRs and subtracting the result from 1. CD4 or CD8 identity of scalp clones was inferred by cross-referencing scalp TCRbeta sequences with sorted blood CD4 and CD8 repertoires. The table comes from immuneACCESS by way of TCRdb, which keeps in-frame sequences with V and J called. Part of the clones is missing from these tables; in studies checked, under half for an unresolved V gene and the rest for unknown reasons. That table furnishes V, J and clone size, whereas the DNA furnished D and trimming. The sample table lists roughly 190,000 clones, around 60% of them with a count of one. The ten most abundant clones make up about 1.3% of the sample.

Broad study findings and their caveats: Because the treated cohort was small and included a single nonresponder, larger studies are needed to assess links between baseline CD8+ expansion and response. Unlike mouse skin, which is dominated by gammadelta T cells, normal human skin has resident alphabeta T cells that are also sequenced, and this complicates analysis of the scalp TCR repertoire. Scalp clonality and the number of expanded CD8+ clones among the top 100 scalp clones were significantly decreased by tofacitinib. Higher clonality and more expanded CD8+ clones were observed in lesional scalp than in normal scalp, particularly in alopecia totalis/universalis, a finding suggestive of antigenic drive. Shared TCR sequences between patients were less evident than in mice, which may be partly attributable to HLA diversity in the patient population. During tofacitinib treatment, many expanded lesional clones remained in scalp and blood, and this persistence may partly explain relapse after treatment is stopped.

Worth noting for this clone: Its binding antigen is unknown. No base quality information exists; no much larger clone differs at one position.

The sample's treatment or condition label, in plain terms: oral pan-JAK inhibitor, 5-10 mg twice daily. Peripheral blood and lesional scalp punch biopsies were obtained from patients with alopecia areata. PBMCs were separated by density centrifugation and stained for CD3, CD4 and CD8, after which CD4+ and CD8+ T cells were sorted on a FACSAria. CDR1 and CDR2, looked up from the germline V gene, are SNHLY and FYNNEI. V is reduced by 1 base and J by 8 bases, leaving a spacing of 11 bases between them. From the cysteine through the phenylalanine, the CDR3 covers 13 amino acids. CDR3 DNA only is kept here, 39 bases in frame from base 1.

The sequence came from a human donor with alopecia areata. The sequences come from CD4+ T cells sorted from blood, collected around week 50, from a patient treated with tofacitinib. The V and J segments used are TRBV2 and TRBJ1-2; the D gene remains uncertain. The sequenced DNA: TGTGCCAGCAGTGAAGGAGAACAGTTCGGCTACACCTTC. This codes for CASSEGEQFGYTF.